These T cell receptor beta chains were read from a single sample in a study of tumor-infiltrating lymphocytes in primary liver carcinoma. TCRdb recomputed calls from the multiplex PCR reads with MiXCR, one row per CDR3 protein. Of more than 45,000 distinct CDR3 sequences in the sample, about 77% were seen once. Sequencing used liver tumor tissue from sampling region 5. These TCRs come from a man aged 40-49 years with primary liver carcinoma and hepatitis B virus infection. Both conserved end residues are part of each CDR3. The order of the fields is D gene, J gene, V gene, clone size, CDR3 protein, CDR3 DNA. A D gene is named only where the DNA matches it firmly. Clone size is given for some rows only: seen once, a few or many times, or a class if the clone is expanded.

TRBD2 TRBJ2-1 TRBV29-1 . CSVGTLAGPAMSEQFF TGCAGCGTTGGAACTTTAGCGGGGCCGGCTATGTCTGAGCAGTTCTTC
TRBD1 TRBJ2-7 TRBV6-5 medium-sized CASRGTGEYEQYF TGTGCCAGCAGGGGGACAGGCGAGTACGAGCAGTACTTC
. TRBJ2-1 TRBV14 . CASSAVAGWVINEQLF TGTGCCAGCAGTGCCGTGGCGGGATGGGTAATCAATGAGCAGCTCTTC
TRBD2 TRBJ2-1 TRBV7-9 . CASNLSSGGFYNEQFF TGTGCCAGCAACTTATCTAGCGGGGGATTTTACAATGAGCAGTTCTTC
. TRBJ1-1 TRBV12-3/TRBV12-4 . CAISFKSGTEAFF TGTGCTATCAGTTTCAAAAGCGGCACTGAAGCTTTCTTT
. TRBJ1-1 TRBV5-1 . CASSLTGNTEAFF TGTGCCAGCAGCCTGACCGGTAACACTGAAGCTTTCTTT
TRBD1 TRBJ2-4 TRBV11-1 . CAGSSRGQGASENIQYF TGTGCCGGCAGCTCTCGGGGACAGGGAGCATCAGAAAACATTCAGTACTTC
. TRBJ1-6 TRBV6-5 . CASRPSGNSHLHF TGTGCCAGCAGACCCAGCGGTAATTCACACCTCCACTTT
. TRBJ2-7 TRBV6-5 once CASSAAELSYEQYF TGTGCCAGCTCCGCAGCGGAACTCTCTTACGAGCAGTACTTC
. TRBJ2-7 TRBV28 few CTSSLPGYEQYF TGTACCAGCAGTTTACCAGGCTACGAGCAGTACTTC
TRBD2 TRBJ2-1 TRBV5-1 . CASSAGLSGDNEQFF TGCGCCAGCAGCGCGGGACTATCGGGGGACAATGAGCAGTTCTTC
. TRBJ1-1 TRBV29-1 . CSVGGHGDTEAFF TGCAGCGTCGGGGGGCACGGGGACACTGAAGCTTTCTTT
. TRBJ1-2 TRBV11-2 . CASSLGRQNYGYTF TGTGCCAGCAGCTTAGGTCGGCAGAACTATGGCTACACCTTC
TRBD1 TRBJ1-1 TRBV29-1 . CSAYKGATSAEALF TGTAGCGCCTACAAGGGGGCAACCTCTGCTGAAGCTTTATTT
TRBD1 TRBJ2-6 TRBV4-3 . CVSSQSGTEAGINVLTF TGCGTCAGCAGCCAATCAGGGACAGAGGCTGGGATCAACGTCCTGACTTTC
. TRBJ2-5 TRBV6-2/TRBV6-3 . CASSYVQTQYF TGTGCCAGCAGTTACGTCCAGACTCAGTACTTC